The TCR beta chain described here comes from a study of T cells in Graves' hyperthyroidism and ophthalmopathy. V shed 5 bases, J shed 1 base, and the junction held 7 bases outside the gene matches. There are 17 residues in the CDR3. Germline-derived CDR1 and CDR2 are SSHAT and FNYEAQ (reference sequence). What was amplified from RNA transcripts were TCR beta CDR3 regions. The study used the HTBI primer set for a first-round RT-PCR of the TCR CDR3. TCRdb processed the multiplex PCR reads anew with MiXCR; each CDR3 protein has one entry. The table records 550,000 to 700,000 distinct CDR3 sequences, around 46% of them present only once. For the diagnoses, clinical symptoms, serum thyroxine and TRAb, thyroid ultrasound and orbital computed tomography were used.

The TCR sequence derives from an adult woman with Graves' disease, either hyperthyroidism or ophthalmopathy (not recorded which). This chain joins TRBV7-7 and TRBJ2-2; 10 bases line up with TRBD2. The sequenced material came from peripheral blood or thyroid tissue (not recorded which). The CDR3 region is CASSASLAGVNTGELFF. CDR3 DNA sequence: TGTGCCAGCAGCGCCTCCCTAGCGGGGGTGAACACCGGGGAGCTGTTTTTT.